The entry below describes one TCR beta chain. Its antigen remains unidentified. Germline V gene sequence: CDR1 MNHEY, CDR2 SVGEGT. The CDR3 runs to 15 residues. V dropped 1 base and J dropped 6 bases, with 13 bases sitting between them. Healthy Caucasian individuals from Russia aged about 6 to 100 served as donors. The use of a sample-barcoded 5' primer and a J-beta primer mix characterized a second PCR of roughly 6 to 11 cycles. TCRdb ran MiXCR on the 5' RACE reads and lists one entry per CDR3 protein. Among some 1,800,000 distinct CDR3 sequences, more than 35% were seen once, and the ten largest hold more than 20%. The data originate from a study of blood T cells in healthy people across ages. Broader study findings: The study could not conclusively compare naive and antigen-experienced cells, given its unsorted PBMCs. Fewer expanded clones and more diversity marked long-lived versus aged donors.

The gene calls are TRBV6-2 or TRBV6-3 and TRBJ2-1; weak D call: TRBD2 (5 bases). The sequence was collected from a human donor in good health. Sequencing was carried out using blood. The CDR3 region is CASSYYGSSSNEQFF. Here the CDR3 DNA reads TGTGCCAGCAGTTACTATGGGAGTAGTTCCAATGAGCAGTTCTTC.